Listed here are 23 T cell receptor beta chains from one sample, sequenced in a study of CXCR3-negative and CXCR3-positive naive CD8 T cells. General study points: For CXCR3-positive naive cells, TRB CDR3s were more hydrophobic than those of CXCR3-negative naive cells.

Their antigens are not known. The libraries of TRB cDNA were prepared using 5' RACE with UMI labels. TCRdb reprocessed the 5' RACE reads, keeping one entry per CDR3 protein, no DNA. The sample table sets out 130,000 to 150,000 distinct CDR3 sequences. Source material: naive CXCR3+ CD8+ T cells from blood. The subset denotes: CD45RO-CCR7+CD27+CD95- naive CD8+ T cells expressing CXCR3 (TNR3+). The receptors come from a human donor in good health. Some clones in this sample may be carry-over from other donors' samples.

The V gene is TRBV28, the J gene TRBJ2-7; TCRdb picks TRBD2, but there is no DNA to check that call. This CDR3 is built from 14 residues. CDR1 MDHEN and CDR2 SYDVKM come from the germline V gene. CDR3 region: CASSFQGPWWEQYF.

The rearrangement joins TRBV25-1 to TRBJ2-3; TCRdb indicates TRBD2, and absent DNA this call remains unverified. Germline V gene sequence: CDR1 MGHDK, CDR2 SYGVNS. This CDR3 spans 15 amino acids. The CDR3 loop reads CASSDYPSGTDTQYF.

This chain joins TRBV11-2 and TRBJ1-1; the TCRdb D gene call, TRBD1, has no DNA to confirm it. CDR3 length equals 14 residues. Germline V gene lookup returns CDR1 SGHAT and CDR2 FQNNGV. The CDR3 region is CASSQHGSAAEAIF.

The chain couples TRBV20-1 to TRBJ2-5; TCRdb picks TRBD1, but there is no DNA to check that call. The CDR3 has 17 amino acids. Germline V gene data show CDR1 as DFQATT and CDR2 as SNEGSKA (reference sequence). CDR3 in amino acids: CSASPQRVFPNQETQYF.

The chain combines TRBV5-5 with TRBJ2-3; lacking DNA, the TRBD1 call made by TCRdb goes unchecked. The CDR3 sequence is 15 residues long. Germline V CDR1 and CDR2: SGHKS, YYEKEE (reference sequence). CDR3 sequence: CASSPTGVTTDTQYF.

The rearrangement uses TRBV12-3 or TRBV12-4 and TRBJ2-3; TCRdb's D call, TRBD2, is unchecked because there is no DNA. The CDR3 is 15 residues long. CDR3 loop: CGSSPGLAGSDTQYF.

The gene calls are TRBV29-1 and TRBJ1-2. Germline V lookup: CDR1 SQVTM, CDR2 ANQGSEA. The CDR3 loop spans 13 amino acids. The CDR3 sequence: CSAPGTLNYGYTF.

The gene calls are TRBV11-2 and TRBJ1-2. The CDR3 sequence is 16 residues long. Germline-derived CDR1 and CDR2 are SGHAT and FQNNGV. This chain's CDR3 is CASSSAQGSFSYGYTF.

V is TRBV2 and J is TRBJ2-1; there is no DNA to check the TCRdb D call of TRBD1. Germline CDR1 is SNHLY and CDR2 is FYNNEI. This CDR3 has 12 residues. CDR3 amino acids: CATKGGYHEQFF.

This CDR3 reads CASSFSSGDYEQYF. V is TRBV11-3 and J is TRBJ2-7; the D gene TCRdb calls, TRBD2, cannot be checked with no DNA. Germline V CDR1 and CDR2: SGHNT, YENEEA. CDR3 length: 14 amino acids. Drawing the rest from reference TRBV11-3 and TRBJ2-7, the complete variable domain is EAGVVQSPRYKIIEKKQPVAFWCNPISGHNTLYWYLQNLGQGPELLIRYENEEAVDDSQLPKDRFSAERLKGVDSTLKIQPAELGDSAVYLCASSFSSGDYEQYFGPGTRLTVT.

The CDR3 here is CASSLNGGGSYEQYF. This chain uses TRBV11-2 with TRBJ2-7; there is no DNA to check the TCRdb D call of TRBD1. The CDR3 length is 15 residues. In germline, CDR1 is SGHAT, CDR2 FQNNGV.

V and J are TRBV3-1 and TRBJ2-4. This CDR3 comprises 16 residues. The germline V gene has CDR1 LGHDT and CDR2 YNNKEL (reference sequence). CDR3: CASSQVLPETKNIQYF. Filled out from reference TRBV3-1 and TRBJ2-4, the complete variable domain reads DTAVSQTPKYLVTQMGNDKSIKCEQNLGHDTMYWYKQDSKKFLKIMFSYNNKELIINETVPNRFSPKSPDKAHLNLHINSLELGDSAVYFCASSQVLPETKNIQYFGAGTRLSVL.

The CDR3 sequence: CASRYWREESYNEQFF. The V gene is TRBV19, the J gene TRBJ2-1; TCRdb picks TRBD2, but there is no DNA to check that call. The CDR3 loop spans 16 amino acids. Germline CDR1 reads LNHDA; CDR2 reads SQIVND (reference sequence).

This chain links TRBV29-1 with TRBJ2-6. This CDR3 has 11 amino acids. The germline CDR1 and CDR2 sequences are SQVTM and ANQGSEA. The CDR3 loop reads CSVRGANVLTF.

The CDR3 protein is CASSYLTGGAFF. The V and J genes are TRBV6-6 and TRBJ1-1; without DNA, the TCRdb call of TRBD1 cannot be checked. The CDR3 is 12 residues long. Germline assignment: CDR1 MNHNY and CDR2 SVGAGI (reference sequence).

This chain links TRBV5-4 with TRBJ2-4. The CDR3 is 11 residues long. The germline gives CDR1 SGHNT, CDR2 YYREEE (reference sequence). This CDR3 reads CASSRGNIQYF.

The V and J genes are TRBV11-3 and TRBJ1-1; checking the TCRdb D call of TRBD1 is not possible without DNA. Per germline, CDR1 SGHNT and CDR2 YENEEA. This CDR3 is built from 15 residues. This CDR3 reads CASSLAGQGNTEAFF.

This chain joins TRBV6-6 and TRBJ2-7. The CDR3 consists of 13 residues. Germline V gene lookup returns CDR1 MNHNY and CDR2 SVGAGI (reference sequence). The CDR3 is CASSYSSGSEQYF.

The CDR3 loop is CSARPGGPEAFF. V usage is TRBV20-1 and J usage is TRBJ1-1; the TCRdb call, TRBD1, lacks DNA for checking. The CDR3 totals 12 residues. From germline, CDR1 is DFQATT and CDR2 SNEGSKA (reference sequence).

CDR3 sequence: CSVEGLGEFEQYF. This chain links TRBV29-1 with TRBJ2-7; as DNA is missing, the TRBD1 call by TCRdb cannot be tested. Germline assignment: CDR1 SQVTM and CDR2 ANQGSEA. The CDR3 contains 13 residues.

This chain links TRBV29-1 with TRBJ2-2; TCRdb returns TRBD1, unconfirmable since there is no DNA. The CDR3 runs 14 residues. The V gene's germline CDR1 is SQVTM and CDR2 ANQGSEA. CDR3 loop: CSAEGTVNTGELFF.

CDR3 protein: CASSRGTGERETQYF. The V call is TRBV5-1, the J call TRBJ2-5; absent DNA, TCRdb's TRBD1 call cannot be checked. CDR1 and CDR2 (germline): SGHRS, YFSETQ. The CDR3 has 15 amino acids.

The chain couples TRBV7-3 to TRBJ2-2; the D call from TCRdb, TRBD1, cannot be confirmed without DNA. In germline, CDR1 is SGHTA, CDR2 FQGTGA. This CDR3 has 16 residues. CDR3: CASRDPSGGNTGELFF. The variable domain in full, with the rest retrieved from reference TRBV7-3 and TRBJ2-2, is GAGVSQTPSNKVTEKGKYVELRCDPISGHTALYWYRQSLGQGPEFLIYFQGTGAADDSGLPNDRFFAVRPEGSVSTLKIQRTERGDSAVYLCASRDPSGGNTGELFFGEGSRLTVL.